Listed below are T cell receptor beta chains from one sample, sequenced in a study of beta chain features in type 1 diabetes. The assay was immunoSEQ multiplex PCR, and TCRdb's table has in-frame clones only and misses some. Of over 700,000 clones detected, 15% to 20% appear once; the ten largest clones hold 0.023%. Input material: naive CD4+ T cells from blood. Every receptor here comes from a woman aged 18-29 years in good health. Both conserved end residues are part of each CDR3. D genes are given only for firm matches. Clone size is given for some rows only: seen once, a few or many times, or a class if the clone is expanded.

J gene: TRBJ2-7; D gene: .; V gene: TRBV6-6; clone size: .; CDR3 protein: CASRYVGTHSYEQYF; CDR3 DNA: TGTGCCAGCCGATACGTAGGGACGCACTCCTACGAGCAGTACTTC
J gene: TRBJ2-1; D gene: TRBD2; V gene: TRBV7-9; clone size: few; CDR3 protein: CASSLGGRGVHEQFF; CDR3 DNA: TGTGCCAGCAGCTTGGGCGGGAGAGGGGTCCATGAGCAGTTCTTC
J gene: TRBJ1-5; D gene: .; V gene: TRBV19; clone size: few; CDR3 protein: CASSIAGRAHQPQHF; CDR3 DNA: TGTGCCAGTAGTATAGCGGGCAGGGCTCATCAGCCCCAGCATTTT
J gene: TRBJ2-7; D gene: .; V gene: TRBV20-1; clone size: few; CDR3 protein: CSAGAYYEQYF; CDR3 DNA: TGCAGTGCTGGGGCCTATTACGAGCAGTACTTC
J gene: TRBJ2-1; D gene: TRBD1; V gene: TRBV7-2; clone size: .; CDR3 protein: CASSSSDRGYHNEQFF; CDR3 DNA: TGTGCCAGCAGCTCAAGCGACAGGGGTTACCACAATGAGCAGTTCTTC
J gene: TRBJ2-3; D gene: .; V gene: TRBV7-2; clone size: .; CDR3 protein: CASSSASWGGTQYF; CDR3 DNA: TGTGCCAGCAGCTCCGCTTCTTGGGGAGGCACGCAGTATTTT
J gene: TRBJ2-2; D gene: .; V gene: TRBV28; clone size: .; CDR3 protein: CASSGAALNTGELFF; CDR3 DNA: TGTGCCAGCAGTGGGGCAGCGTTGAACACCGGGGAGCTGTTTTTT
J gene: TRBJ2-1; D gene: TRBD2; V gene: TRBV7-6; clone size: .; CDR3 protein: CASSLEAGARADEQFF; CDR3 DNA: TGTGCCAGCAGCTTAGAAGCGGGAGCACGGGCCGATGAGCAGTTCTTC
J gene: TRBJ1-1; D gene: .; V gene: TRBV5-1; clone size: .; CDR3 protein: CASRQEMENTEAFF; CDR3 DNA: TGCGCCAGCAGACAGGAGATGGAAAACACTGAAGCTTTCTTT
J gene: TRBJ2-2; D gene: .; V gene: TRBV7-2; clone size: .; CDR3 protein: CASSRGATNTGELFF; CDR3 DNA: TGTGCCAGCAGCCGGGGGGCGACGAACACCGGGGAGCTGTTTTTT
J gene: TRBJ2-1; D gene: .; V gene: TRBV10-3; clone size: few; CDR3 protein: CAISESAGTLTSGEQFF; CDR3 DNA: TGTGCCATCAGTGAGTCCGCTGGGACTCTAACAAGTGGTGAGCAGTTCTTC
J gene: TRBJ1-2; D gene: TRBD1; V gene: TRBV6-5; clone size: .; CDR3 protein: CASSYSTGLYGYTF; CDR3 DNA: TGTGCCAGCAGTTACTCGACAGGGCTCTATGGCTACACCTTC
J gene: TRBJ2-1; D gene: TRBD2; V gene: TRBV19; clone size: .; CDR3 protein: CASKLAGFYNEQFF; CDR3 DNA: TGTGCCAGTAAGTTAGCGGGGTTCTACAATGAGCAGTTCTTC
J gene: TRBJ2-7; D gene: .; V gene: TRBV28; clone size: few; CDR3 protein: CASSLDGQYEQYF; CDR3 DNA: TGTGCCAGCAGTTTAGATGGACAGTACGAGCAGTACTTC
J gene: TRBJ2-7; D gene: .; V gene: TRBV25-1; clone size: few; CDR3 protein: CASSESWSYEQYF; CDR3 DNA: TGTGCCAGCAGTGAATCGTGGAGCTACGAGCAGTACTTC
J gene: TRBJ2-1; D gene: TRBD2; V gene: TRBV7-2; clone size: .; CDR3 protein: CASSLLGLDYNEQFF; CDR3 DNA: TGTGCCAGCAGCTTACTGGGACTAGACTACAATGAGCAGTTCTTC
J gene: TRBJ2-2; D gene: TRBD2; V gene: TRBV4-3; clone size: few; CDR3 protein: CASSQGWFGLAANTGELFF; CDR3 DNA: TGCGCCAGCAGCCAAGGGTGGTTTGGACTAGCGGCGAACACCGGGGAGCTGTTTTTT
J gene: TRBJ2-5; D gene: TRBD1; V gene: TRBV7-8; clone size: .; CDR3 protein: CASSYRSGTGGETQYF; CDR3 DNA: TGTGCCAGCAGCTACAGAAGCGGGACAGGGGGGGAGACCCAGTACTTC
J gene: TRBJ1-5; D gene: .; V gene: TRBV6-5; clone size: .; CDR3 protein: CASSRSRVSNQPQHF; CDR3 DNA: TGTGCCAGCAGCCGAAGTCGGGTTAGCAATCAGCCCCAGCATTTT
J gene: TRBJ2-3; D gene: TRBD2; V gene: TRBV4-1; clone size: .; CDR3 protein: CASSPKLLAGGPDTQYF; CDR3 DNA: TGCGCCAGCAGCCCAAAGCTACTAGCGGGAGGACCAGATACGCAGTATTTT
J gene: TRBJ1-1; D gene: .; V gene: TRBV10-3; clone size: few; CDR3 protein: CAIRELNTEAFF; CDR3 DNA: TGTGCCATCAGGGAATTGAACACTGAAGCTTTCTTT
J gene: TRBJ2-5; D gene: TRBD1; V gene: TRBV5-4; clone size: .; CDR3 protein: CASSFRTGAQETQYF; CDR3 DNA: TGTGCCAGCAGCTTCAGGACAGGTGCCCAAGAGACCCAGTACTTC
J gene: TRBJ1-2; D gene: TRBD1; V gene: TRBV7-3; clone size: .; CDR3 protein: CASRQPSRTGATAGYTF; CDR3 DNA: TGTGCCAGCAGACAACCTTCCCGGACAGGCGCTACAGCTGGCTACACCTTC
J gene: TRBJ2-3; D gene: .; V gene: TRBV2; clone size: .; CDR3 protein: CASSLFRDIDTQYF; CDR3 DNA: TGTGCCAGCAGTCTCTTCCGGGACATAGATACGCAGTATTTT
J gene: TRBJ2-4; D gene: .; V gene: TRBV7-9; clone size: few; CDR3 protein: CASSLTTGTDIQYF; CDR3 DNA: TGTGCCAGCAGCTTAACCACTGGGACGGACATTCAGTACTTC
J gene: TRBJ2-1; D gene: .; V gene: TRBV20-1; clone size: few; CDR3 protein: CSAPGFNEQFF; CDR3 DNA: TGCAGTGCTCCTGGGTTCAATGAGCAGTTCTTC
J gene: TRBJ2-2; D gene: .; V gene: TRBV19; clone size: .; CDR3 protein: CASSIGSANTGELFF; CDR3 DNA: TGTGCCAGTAGTATAGGCAGCGCGAACACCGGGGAGCTGTTTTTT
J gene: TRBJ2-1; D gene: .; V gene: TRBV10-3; clone size: .; CDR3 protein: CAISPTSIVANEQFF; CDR3 DNA: TGTGCCATCAGCCCGACTAGTATCGTCGCCAATGAGCAGTTCTTC
J gene: TRBJ1-5; D gene: .; V gene: TRBV5-8; clone size: .; CDR3 protein: CASSFDRSSNQPQHF; CDR3 DNA: TGTGCCAGCAGTTTCGATCGGTCTAGCAATCAGCCCCAGCATTTT
J gene: TRBJ2-1; D gene: .; V gene: TRBV10-3; clone size: .; CDR3 protein: CAIAPSYNEQFF; CDR3 DNA: TGTGCCATCGCGCCGAGCTACAATGAGCAGTTCTTC
J gene: TRBJ2-7; D gene: TRBD1; V gene: TRBV11-2; clone size: .; CDR3 protein: CASSMTGGSSYEQYF; CDR3 DNA: TGTGCCAGCAGCATGACAGGGGGCTCCTCCTACGAGCAGTACTTC
J gene: TRBJ2-7; D gene: TRBD1; V gene: TRBV29-1; clone size: .; CDR3 protein: CSVGTGNEQYF; CDR3 DNA: TGCAGCGTAGGGACAGGGAACGAGCAGTACTTC
J gene: TRBJ2-1; D gene: TRBD1; V gene: TRBV5-8; clone size: few; CDR3 protein: CASSFLGTGVLEQFF; CDR3 DNA: TGTGCCAGCAGCTTCCTCGGGACAGGGGTATTAGAGCAGTTCTTC
J gene: TRBJ2-4; D gene: .; V gene: TRBV4-1; clone size: few; CDR3 protein: CASSQEAGARGYIQYF; CDR3 DNA: TGCGCCAGCAGCCAAGAGGCGGGAGCTAGGGGGTACATTCAGTACTTC
J gene: TRBJ2-2; D gene: .; V gene: TRBV28; clone size: .; CDR3 protein: CASSLLGTSNTGELFF; CDR3 DNA: TGTGCCAGCAGTTTATTAGGGACATCGAACACCGGGGAGCTGTTTTTT
J gene: TRBJ2-7; D gene: TRBD1; V gene: TRBV7-2; clone size: few; CDR3 protein: CASSLDRAAYEQYF; CDR3 DNA: TGTGCCAGCAGCTTGGACAGGGCGGCCTACGAGCAGTACTTC
J gene: TRBJ2-7; D gene: .; V gene: TRBV14; clone size: .; CDR3 protein: CASSQKSYEQYF; CDR3 DNA: TGTGCCAGCAGCCAAAAGTCGTACGAGCAGTACTTC
J gene: TRBJ2-1; D gene: TRBD1; V gene: TRBV9; clone size: .; CDR3 protein: CASSVVGTGAGNEQFF; CDR3 DNA: TGTGCCAGCAGCGTTGTCGGGACAGGGGCTGGTAATGAGCAGTTCTTC
J gene: TRBJ2-2; D gene: .; V gene: TRBV19; clone size: .; CDR3 protein: CASRSTGTTGELFF; CDR3 DNA: TGTGCCAGTAGGAGTACCGGGACCACCGGGGAGCTGTTTTTT
J gene: TRBJ2-5; D gene: .; V gene: TRBV2; clone size: .; CDR3 protein: CASLTGAGQETQYF; CDR3 DNA: TGTGCCAGCCTCACCGGGGCGGGACAAGAGACCCAGTACTTC
J gene: TRBJ1-1; D gene: .; V gene: TRBV19; clone size: .; CDR3 protein: CASHRDTGTEAFF; CDR3 DNA: TGTGCCAGTCACCGGGACACGGGCACTGAAGCTTTCTTT
J gene: TRBJ2-1; D gene: .; V gene: TRBV7-9; clone size: few; CDR3 protein: CASSSPYPYNEQFF; CDR3 DNA: TGTGCCAGCAGCTCCCCGTACCCCTACAATGAGCAGTTCTTC
J gene: TRBJ1-2; D gene: TRBD1; V gene: TRBV10-3; clone size: .; CDR3 protein: CAISITGVGYTF; CDR3 DNA: TGTGCCATCAGCATCACAGGGGTTGGCTACACCTTC
J gene: TRBJ2-5; D gene: .; V gene: TRBV6-1; clone size: .; CDR3 protein: CASNYRVETQYF; CDR3 DNA: TGTGCCAGCAATTACAGGGTGGAGACCCAGTACTTC
J gene: TRBJ2-3; D gene: TRBD2; V gene: TRBV11-2; clone size: .; CDR3 protein: CASSLVGTSGRDTQYF; CDR3 DNA: TGTGCCAGCAGCTTAGTCGGGACTAGCGGGAGGGATACGCAGTATTTT
J gene: TRBJ1-5; D gene: TRBD1; V gene: TRBV4-3; clone size: .; CDR3 protein: CASSQETGQSYQPQHF; CDR3 DNA: TGCGCCAGCAGCCAAGAAACGGGACAGAGTTATCAGCCCCAGCATTTT
J gene: TRBJ1-2; D gene: TRBD1; V gene: TRBV25-1; clone size: few; CDR3 protein: CASSDVGTGGHGYTF; CDR3 DNA: TGTGCCAGCAGTGATGTTGGGACAGGGGGGCATGGCTACACCTTC
J gene: TRBJ2-7; D gene: TRBD1; V gene: TRBV7-2; clone size: .; CDR3 protein: CASSHTGTGSYEQYF; CDR3 DNA: TGTGCCAGCAGCCATACCGGGACAGGCTCCTACGAGCAGTACTTC
J gene: TRBJ2-2; D gene: .; V gene: TRBV7-9; clone size: few; CDR3 protein: CASSLLWEGELFF; CDR3 DNA: TGTGCCAGCAGCTTACTCTGGGAAGGGGAGCTGTTTTTT
J gene: TRBJ2-2; D gene: .; V gene: TRBV5-6; clone size: few; CDR3 protein: CASSKTVNTGELFF; CDR3 DNA: TGTGCCAGCAGCAAGACAGTGAACACCGGGGAGCTGTTTTTT
J gene: TRBJ2-4; D gene: TRBD1; V gene: TRBV19; clone size: few; CDR3 protein: CASRDRSKNIQYF; CDR3 DNA: TGTGCCAGTAGGGACAGGAGTAAAAACATTCAGTACTTC
J gene: TRBJ1-1; D gene: .; V gene: TRBV29-1; clone size: .; CDR3 protein: CSVESGAFTEAFF; CDR3 DNA: TGCAGCGTTGAGTCGGGGGCTTTCACTGAAGCTTTCTTT
J gene: TRBJ2-1; D gene: .; V gene: TRBV11-2; clone size: .; CDR3 protein: CASSLDLVGGGQFF; CDR3 DNA: TGTGCCAGCAGCTTAGATCTTGTAGGGGGTGGGCAGTTCTTC